What follows are 22 T cell receptor beta chains derived from one specimen sequenced in a study of T cells in Graves' hyperthyroidism and ophthalmopathy. Regions amplified from RNA transcripts were the TCR beta CDR3 regions. First-round RT-PCR targeting the TCR CDR3 was performed with the HTBI primer set. MiXCR, applied by TCRdb to the multiplex PCR reads, yields one record per CDR3 protein. This table has some 490,000 distinct CDR3 sequences, 20% to 25% appearing once. The source material was blood. Source of these receptors: an older woman with Graves' ophthalmopathy.

This chain connects TRBV20-1 to TRBJ2-3, with 11 bases matching TRBD1. The CDR3 is 14 amino acids. Trimming at V came to 2 bases and at J to 8 bases, leaving 6 bases not matched to a gene. Per the germline V gene, CDR1 is DFQATT and CDR2 is SNEGSKA (reference sequence). As DNA, the CDR3 is TGCAGTGCTAGATCGGGACAGGGGGTGGGTACGCAGTATTTT. This gives the protein CSARSGQGVGTQYF.

A few counts support this clonotype. The gene calls are TRBV11-3 and TRBJ1-2, with 7 bases lining up with TRBD1. Germline V gives CDR1 SGHNT, CDR2 YENEEA. The CDR3 sequence is 18 residues long. V lost 9 bases, J lost 0 bases, and 19 bases stayed unmatched. The CDR3 is CARPDWGQNPLANYGYTF. The DNA for the CDR3 is TGTGCCAGGCCCGATTGGGGACAGAACCCCTTAGCTAACTATGGCTACACCTTC.

This clonotype was recorded many times. The chain carries TRBV11-1 and TRBJ1-1, with D uncertain. Trimming stripped 5 bases from V and 5 bases from J, with 12 bases between. This CDR3 is 13 amino acids long. Germline CDR1 reads SGHAT; CDR2 reads FQDESV (reference sequence). The CDR3 spells CASSTEGGTEAFF. CDR3 coding DNA: TGTGCCAGCAGCACGGAGGGTGGAACTGAAGCTTTCTTT.

V and J are TRBV7-8 and TRBJ2-3; the D gene is possibly TRBD1 (5 bases). The germline V gene has CDR1 SGHVS and CDR2 FQNEAQ. Trimming took off 4 bases at V and 4 bases at J, with 18 bases between the two ends. This CDR3 has 16 amino acids. CDR3 coding DNA: TGTGCCAGCAGCTCCCCCGACAGATTTCAGCCAGATACGCAGTATTTT. As protein: CASSSPDRFQPDTQYF.

This chain joins TRBV5-1 and TRBJ2-2; D is ambiguous. Germline V gives CDR1 SGHRS, CDR2 YFSETQ. This CDR3 is built from 13 residues. V was trimmed by 1 base and J by 4 bases, leaving 5 bases between them. CDR3 nucleotide sequence: TGCGCCAGCAGCTTGTTCCCCACCGGGGAGCTGTTTTTT. It specifies CASSLFPTGELFF.

The chain uses TRBV12-3 or TRBV12-4 and TRBJ1-5; D perhaps matches TRBD1 (6 bases). The CDR3 is 15 amino acids. V dropped 4 bases and J dropped 1 base, with 11 bases sitting between them. CDR3 sequence reads: CASSSMDRSNQPQHF. CDR3 nucleotides: TGTGCCAGCAGTTCTATGGACAGAAGCAATCAGCCCCAGCATTTT.

This clonotype came up a few times. The CDR3 loop reads CASRTPGQGNEKLFF. The CDR3 nucleotides read TGTGCCAGCAGGACGCCGGGACAGGGGAATGAAAAACTGTTTTTT. The chain has TRBV6-2 or TRBV6-3 and TRBJ1-4, with 10 positions matching TRBD1. In germline, CDR1 is MNHEY, CDR2 SVGEGT. V shed 6 bases, J shed 5 bases, and the junction held 6 bases outside the gene matches. CDR3 length equals 15 residues.

This clonotype has just a few counts. This chain uses TRBV2 with TRBJ1-1, with D possibly TRBD1 on 5 matching bases. Germline V lookup: CDR1 SNHLY, CDR2 FYNNEI. Trimming took off 8 bases at V and 1 base at J, with 14 bases between the two ends. The CDR3 length is 14 residues. Here the CDR3 DNA reads TGTGCCAGCGGGGACCTTGGGGGGAACACTGAAGCTTTCTTT. Translation: CASGDLGGNTEAFF.

This clonotype was counted a few times. The chain has TRBV27 and TRBJ1-2; D is unresolved. With 3 bases removed from V and 7 bases from J, the gap between germline ends came to 12 bases. The CDR3 is made up of 13 amino acids. From germline, CDR1 is MNHEY and CDR2 SMNVEV (reference sequence). In DNA form, the CDR3 reads TGTGCCAGCAGTTTCGATGCTGGGTTTGGCTACACCTTC. The encoded protein is CASSFDAGFGYTF.

This clonotype appeared many times. The chain has TRBV28 and TRBJ2-7; 8 nucleotides match TRBD1. CDR3 size: 15 residues. With V trimmed by 8 bases and J by 1 base, 10 bases remained unmatched. Per germline, CDR1 MDHEN and CDR2 SYDVKM. DNA of the CDR3: TGTGCCAGCCGAACATCCGGGACAGGTTCCTACGAGCAGTACTTC. Amino acid sequence: CASRTSGTGSYEQYF.

In its sample, this clonotype was seen a few times. The V gene is TRBV19, the J gene TRBJ1-6; 7 positions agree with TRBD1. The germline V gene encodes CDR1 LNHDA and CDR2 SQIVND (reference sequence). The CDR3 is 17 residues long. V lost 4 bases to trimming and J lost 4 bases; unmatched junction nucleotides: 10. The CDR3 nucleotides are TGTGCCAGTAGTAACCTTGCCGGGACAGATTATAATTCACCCCTCCACTTT. Translation gives CASSNLAGTDYNSPLHF.

The chain links TRBV2 to TRBJ2-1; a possible D gene is TRBD2 (6 bases). The germline V and J ends were trimmed by 7 bases and 4 bases, with 8 bases remaining between them. The CDR3 is 12 amino acids. Germline CDR1 is SNHLY and CDR2 is FYNNEI. For the CDR3, the DNA is TGTGCCAGCAAGCGGGTTTACAATGAGCAGTTCTTC. It specifies CASKRVYNEQFF.

This sequence joins TRBV14 and TRBJ1-2; no clear D. The V gene lost 10 bases and the J gene lost 4 bases, with 16 bases spanning the gap. Germline CDR1 is SGHDN and CDR2 is FVKESK. This CDR3 spans 13 amino acids. CDR3 amino acids: CATRQPGIYGYTF. The CDR3 DNA reads as TGTGCCACCCGCCAACCCGGGATCTATGGCTACACCTTC.

The V gene is TRBV3-1, the J gene TRBJ1-3, with D hard to call. The germline CDR1 and CDR2 sequences are LGHDT and YNNKEL (reference sequence). CDR3 size: 16 residues. V lost 0 bases and J lost 0, with 9 bases in between. CDR3 sequence (DNA): TGTGCCAGCAGCCAAGATCCGCCAGGCTCTGGAAACACCATATATTTT. Translation gives CASSQDPPGSGNTIYF.

This clonotype appeared a few times. V is TRBV27 and J is TRBJ1-1; tentative D call: TRBD1 (5 bases). Germline V CDR1 and CDR2: MNHEY, SMNVEV (reference sequence). This CDR3 spans 13 amino acids. Trimming cost V 8 bases and J 5 bases, with 15 bases left between them. CDR3 protein: CASHGGRSTEAFF. In nucleotides, the CDR3 is TGTGCCAGCCATGGGGGGAGGTCTACTGAAGCTTTCTTT.

The genes are TRBV5-8 and TRBJ2-2, with D possibly being TRBD1 (6 bases). V was clipped by 4 bases and J by 1 base, with 23 bases between them. Germline values: CDR1 SGHTS, CDR2 YDEGEE. The CDR3 spans 19 residues. In nucleotides, the CDR3 is TGTGCCAGCAGCAGAGGTTCGGTTGGGGACATTTGGAACACCGGGGAGCTGTTTTTT. Translated: CASSRGSVGDIWNTGELFF.

V and J are TRBV6-4 and TRBJ1-5; 7 nucleotides line up with TRBD1. Germline V gives CDR1 MRHNA, CDR2 SNTAGT. With 6 bases clipped from V and 5 bases from J, the junction kept 7 bases outside the gene matches. This CDR3 is built from 14 residues. For the CDR3, the DNA is TGTGCCAGCAGCCCCAGGGGGAGACATCAGCCCCAGCATTTT. Its protein product is CASSPRGRHQPQHF.

This clonotype was picked up a small number of times. The chain combines TRBV19 with TRBJ1-2; TRBD1 is a possible D gene (6 bases). Trimming removed 3 bases from V and 7 bases from J, with 18 bases in between. Germline V gives CDR1 LNHDA, CDR2 SQIVND (reference sequence). The length of the CDR3 is 15 residues. CDR3 coding DNA: TGTGCCAGTAGTATGCTCATAGCGGGGGCGGCTGGCTACACCTTC. This codes for CASSMLIAGAAGYTF.

This chain connects TRBV6-1 to TRBJ2-5; weak D call: TRBD1 (5 bases). The germline gives CDR1 MNHNS, CDR2 SASEGT. Deletions cut 6 bases from V and 1 base from J, with 12 bases between. The CDR3 length is 14 residues. The CDR3 is CASRRGLGQETQYF. The CDR3 nucleotides read TGTGCCAGCAGAAGGGGTCTCGGCCAAGAGACCCAGTACTTC.

This clonotype was picked up a small number of times. The V and J genes are TRBV6-5 and TRBJ2-2; weak D call: TRBD1 (5 bases). V was shortened by 0 bases and J by 4 bases, with 12 bases between the two germline ends. The CDR3 length is 16 residues. The germline CDR1 and CDR2 sequences are MNHEY and SVGAGI. DNA for the CDR3: TGTGCCAGCAGTTACTCAGGCAGGGTGAGCACCGGGGAGCTGTTTTTT. It is translated as CASSYSGRVSTGELFF.

The chain links TRBV12-3 or TRBV12-4 to TRBJ2-4; 7 bases fit TRBD1. This CDR3 has 18 amino acids. The ends lost 6 bases at V and 0 bases at J; junction bases unmatched: 14. CDR3 sequence reads: CASSQDGQGDLAKNIQYF. Here the CDR3 DNA reads TGTGCCAGCAGCCAAGATGGGCAGGGGGACCTAGCCAAAAACATTCAGTACTTC.

This clonotype was recorded many times. The chain couples TRBV11-2 to TRBJ2-3; D might be TRBD2 (6 bases). CDR1 is SGHAT, CDR2 FQNNGV, per germline. Deletions cut 0 bases from V and 2 bases from J, with 12 bases between. This CDR3 spans 16 amino acids. The CDR3 DNA follows: TGTGCCAGCAGCTTAGATCTAGGACTACCCACAGATACGCAGTATTTT. This gives the protein CASSLDLGLPTDTQYF.